This T cell receptor (beta chain) was captured in a study of shared clonotypes between healthy human individuals. General observations from the study: Non-shared clonotypes had lower generation probabilities than clonotypes shared by all four sorted-subset donors. Few donors restricted represented genetic and exposure-history diversity.

This clone was counted a single time. Antigen specificity is unknown. CD45RO-negative, CCR7-positively selected cells formed the naive CD8 fraction, excluding terminally differentiated effector memory CD45RA+ cells. Clones were read by immunoSEQ multiplex PCR, and TCRdb kept only the in-frame ones, dropping some. Of around 1,900,000 clones in the sample, 90% to 95% were seen once. V lost 4 bases and J lost 6; bases outside the gene matches: 9. In germline, CDR1 is SEHNR, CDR2 FQNEAQ (reference sequence). The CDR3 runs to 15 residues. This TCR was recovered from a man aged 18-30 years in good health. Some clones in this sample may be carry-over from other donors' samples. Sequenced: naive CD8+ T cells from PBMCs. The chain employs TRBV7-9 and TRBJ2-7, with 10 bases identical to TRBD1. The CDR3: CASSSGQGLFSEQYF. The CDR3 DNA reads TGTGCCAGCAGCTCGGGACAGGGGCTTTTCTCCGAGCAGTACTTC.